A single sample is the source of the 5 T cell receptor beta chains below, sequenced in a study of post-analysis software for immune sequencing data. Findings of the study overall: Elevated frequency relative to controls characterized a handful of TRBV segments in patients, TRBV5-6, TRBV5-1 and TRBV20-1 among them.

TCR beta libraries were prepared from cDNA with unique molecular identifiers. TCRdb redid the calling of the PCR reads with MiXCR, one entry per CDR3 protein. The data show a few hundred thousand distinct CDR3 sequences, with around a third seen just once and roughly 13% held by the top ten. What these receptors recognize is not known. Source material: blood. Receptors originate from a girl aged 5 to 17 with multiple sclerosis.

Here the CDR3 DNA reads TGTGCCAGCAGCGGGGAGGGACGACATTTCTACGAGCAGTACTTC. The encoded protein is CASSGEGRHFYEQYF. The chain links TRBV7-9 to TRBJ2-7, with 7 bases identical to TRBD2. Germline V gene data show CDR1 as SEHNR and CDR2 as FQNEAQ (reference sequence). Trimming at V came to 5 bases and at J to 3 bases, leaving 10 bases not matched to a gene. This CDR3 comprises 15 residues.

V gene TRBV30 combines with J gene TRBJ2-7; 7 bases are a match to TRBD2. The V segment lost 0 bases and the J segment 3 bases; nucleotides outside the gene matches: 5. CDR1 GTSNPN and CDR2 SVGIG come from the germline V gene (reference sequence). The CDR3 extends over 14 amino acids. The DNA of the CDR3 is TGTGCCTGGAGTGTACGGGGGGTTATCTACGAGCAGTACTTC. Translating gives CAWSVRGVIYEQYF.

The chain uses TRBV7-2 and TRBJ2-1; TRBD2 is a possible D gene (6 bases). V lost 1 base, J lost 3 bases, and 13 bases lay in between. The CDR3 runs to 16 residues. Looked up from germline, CDR1 is SGHTA and CDR2 is FQGNSA. The CDR3 DNA sequence: TGTGCCAGCAGCTTAGGACTCGGGGGTTTCTACAATGAGCAGTTCTTC. Protein sequence: CASSLGLGGFYNEQFF. The whole variable domain, filled in from reference TRBV7-2 and TRBJ2-1, reads GAGVSQSPSNKVTEKGKDVELRCDPISGHTALYWYRQSLGQGLEFLIYFQGNSAPDKSGLPSDRFSAERTGGSVSTLTIQRTQQEDSAVYLCASSLGLGGFYNEQFFGPGTRLTVL.

The gene calls are TRBV2 and TRBJ2-3; D is perhaps TRBD2 (6 bases). Germline V gives CDR1 SNHLY, CDR2 FYNNEI. The V and J ends lost 3 bases and 2 bases respectively, with 15 bases between them. CDR3 length equals 16 residues. The CDR3 spells CASSDSGRGTTDTQYF. The CDR3 bases are TGTGCCAGCAGTGACTCGGGGCGGGGCACCACAGATACGCAGTATTTT.

This clonotype was seen a handful of times. This sequence joins TRBV7-2 and TRBJ2-1, with TRBD2 matching over 10 bases. V trimming: 2 bases; J trimming: 6 bases; junction bases outside the gene matches: 10. The germline gives CDR1 SGHTA, CDR2 FQGNSA. CDR3 size: 17 residues. The CDR3 reads CASSLRRRAGGGNEQFF. CDR3 bases: TGTGCCAGCAGCTTAAGAAGGCGAGCGGGGGGGGGCAATGAGCAGTTCTTC.